This T cell receptor beta chain stems from a study of STAT5B mutations in CD4+ large granular lymphocyte leukemia. The CDR3 is 15 amino acids. The germline V and J ends were trimmed by 5 bases and 6 bases, with 14 bases remaining between them. The germline V gene has CDR1 SEHNR and CDR2 FQNEAQ (reference sequence). This clone has just a few counts. Sequenced by immunoSEQ multiplex PCR; TCRdb stores in-frame clones only, minus some. Of around 21,000 clones listed, approximately 75% are singletons. The source of this sequence is a human donor in good health. The sample comprised CD4+ T cells from blood buffy coats. The V and J genes are TRBV7-9 and TRBJ2-6, with D tentatively TRBD1 (5 bases). The CDR3 region has the DNA TGTGCCAGCAGCGCCAGGGTGGCTAAGGCCAACGTCCTGACTTTC. Amino acid sequence: CASSARVAKANVLTF.